The clone carrying this T cell receptor beta chain was recorded a few times. Its antigen is undetermined. RNA transcripts served as the template for amplifying TCR beta CDR3 regions. TCR CDR3 underwent first-round RT-PCR with the HTBI primer set. From the multiplex PCR reads, TCRdb called clonotypes with MiXCR, one entry per CDR3 protein. Here the sample spans hundreds of thousands of distinct CDR3 sequences, about 18% being singletons. The germline V gene encodes CDR1 DFQATT and CDR2 SNEGSKA (reference sequence). The CDR3 covers 16 residues. Trimming took off 4 bases at V and 8 bases at J, with 26 bases between the two ends. This sample was taken from a study of T cells in Graves' hyperthyroidism and ophthalmopathy. Study overall: Blood was drawn when the patient was first diagnosed and still untreated. Overall study results and limits: Model-based prediction identified ophthalmopathy a median around 6.5 months prior to its onset.

Uncontrolled infection, other autoimmune disease, pregnancy or lactation disqualified patients from enrolment. Fresh 10 ml peripheral blood yielded PBMCs. The sequenced material came from blood. This receptor was obtained from a woman aged 18-29 years with Graves' hyperthyroidism. The chain is built from TRBV20-1 and TRBJ1-2; possibly TRBD1 for D (5 bases). CDR3 region: CSAKSLPGTGRKGYTF. The DNA of the CDR3 is TGCAGTGCTAAGTCGCTCCCAGGGACGGGGCGTAAGGGCTACACCTTC.